The 13 T cell receptor beta chains reported below all come from one sample, sequenced in a study of cytomegalovirus exposure and HLA in healthy donors. The PCR ran on 60 Vbeta and 13 Jbeta primers. Data came from immunoSEQ multiplex PCR; TCRdb stores just in-frame clones and leaves some out. The table shows approximately 150,000 clones, with about four fifths occurring only once. The sequencing sample was made of PBMCs. These TCRs come from a woman in her 40s in good health and CMV-seropositive.

The V gene is TRBV7-2, the J gene TRBJ2-5, with 10 bases that match TRBD1. CDR1 and CDR2 from the germline V gene are SGHTA and FQGNSA. The CDR3 extends over 18 amino acids. The V segment lost 1 base and the J segment 5 bases; nucleotides outside the gene matches: 13. CDR3 coding DNA: TGTGCCAGCAGCTTAGTCCCCCCGGGACAGGGGTTCCGGGAGACCCAGTACTTC. This gives the protein CASSLVPPGQGFRETQYF.

The chain has TRBV5-1 and TRBJ2-2; D unclear. Germline V gives CDR1 SGHRS, CDR2 YFSETQ. The CDR3 totals 14 residues. The V and J ends lost 2 bases and 5 bases respectively, with 10 bases between them. CDR3 loop: CASSFLLSTGELFF. The CDR3 DNA reads as TGCGCCAGCAGCTTCCTACTCTCGACCGGGGAGCTGTTTTTT.

The chain links TRBV5-1 to TRBJ2-7, with 16 bases identical to TRBD2. Losses at the gene ends were 3 bases for V and 6 bases for J; bases not matched to a gene: 6. Germline values: CDR1 SGHRS, CDR2 YFSETQ. The CDR3 has 16 residues. Here the CDR3 DNA reads TGCGCCAGCAGCTCGGGACTAGCGGGAGGGCCCTCCGAGCAGTACTTC. Protein product: CASSSGLAGGPSEQYF.

The table lists this clone with a few counts. This sequence joins TRBV4-1 and TRBJ2-7; no definite D call. Trimming removed 2 bases at V and 0 bases at J, with 8 bases between. CDR1 is MGHRA and CDR2 is YSYEKL in the germline V gene. The CDR3 is made up of 14 amino acids. In DNA, the CDR3 is TGCGCCAGCAGCCAAAGACAAGCCTCCTACGAGCAGTACTTC. Translating gives CASSQRQASYEQYF.

The chain couples TRBV27 to TRBJ1-6, with D perhaps TRBD1 (5 bases). Trimming took 5 bases from V and 0 from J, leaving 11 bases between them. Per germline, CDR1 MNHEY and CDR2 SMNVEV (reference sequence). The CDR3 is made up of 16 amino acids. CDR3 sequence (DNA): TGTGCCAGCAGTCCCAGCCAGGGCTCCTATAATTCACCCCTCCACTTT. Its translation: CASSPSQGSYNSPLHF.

V and J are TRBV5-1 and TRBJ2-1; weak D call: TRBD2 (6 bases). The germline gives CDR1 SGHRS, CDR2 YFSETQ. CDR3 length equals 13 residues. V was trimmed by 0 bases and J by 8 bases, leaving 9 bases between them. In nucleotides, the CDR3 is TGCGCCAGCAGCTTGGGGGGGGACGATGAGCAGTTCTTC. It specifies CASSLGGDDEQFF.

This clone has a single count. The rearrangement joins TRBV5-4 to TRBJ1-2; 7 bases line up with TRBD1. CDR1 and CDR2 from the germline V gene are SGHNT and YYREEE (reference sequence). The CDR3 is 15 amino acids. The V segment lost 5 bases and the J segment 6 bases; nucleotides outside the gene matches: 13. CDR3: CASSHWKGARDGYTF. DNA of the CDR3: TGTGCCAGCAGTCATTGGAAGGGGGCGAGGGATGGCTACACCTTC.

The chain links TRBV7-6 to TRBJ2-2, with TRBD1 as a possible D gene (6 bases). The V gene lost 7 bases and the J gene lost 2 bases, with 14 bases spanning the gap. The CDR3 has 15 amino acids. Germline loops: CDR1 SGHVS, CDR2 FNYEAQ. CDR3 sequence (DNA): TGTGCCAGCACCTTGCGGACAGCTAACACCGGGGAGCTGTTTTTT. It translates to CASTLRTANTGELFF.

The J gene is TRBJ2-2, the V gene TRBV5-1; TRBD1 might be the D (6 bases). The CDR3 has 18 amino acids. V gave up 0 bases and J gave up 5 bases, with 20 bases separating them. The germline V gene has CDR1 SGHRS and CDR2 YFSETQ. The CDR3 sequence is CASSLATDWNRGTGELFF. The CDR3 DNA reads as TGCGCCAGCAGCTTGGCCACGGATTGGAATAGGGGGACCGGGGAGCTGTTTTTT. The full variable domain, rest sourced from reference TRBV5-1 and TRBJ2-2, is KAGVTQTPRYLIKTRGQQVTLSCSPISGHRSVSWYQQTPGQGLQFLFEYFSETQRNKGNFPGRFSGRQFSNSRSEMNVSTLELGDSALYLCASSLATDWNRGTGELFFGEGSRLTVL.

CDR3 protein: CASSYSQGYEQYF. Here the CDR3 DNA reads TGTGCCAGCAGTTACTCCCAGGGGTACGAGCAGTACTTC. The chain recombines TRBV27 with TRBJ2-7; a possible D gene is TRBD1 (6 bases). The ends were cut back, 4 bases at V and 4 bases at J, with 11 bases in the middle. The V gene's germline CDR1 is MNHEY and CDR2 SMNVEV (reference sequence). The CDR3 runs 13 residues.

This chain connects TRBV23-1 to TRBJ2-1; D may be TRBD2 (6 bases). TRBV23-1 counts as an open reading frame of uncertain function. CDR3 size: 14 residues. V lost 6 bases to trimming and J lost 4 bases, with 13 bases between them. CDR3 loop: CASSPLSGYNEQFF. In DNA form, the CDR3 reads TGCGCCAGCAGCCCTTTGAGCGGGTACAATGAGCAGTTCTTC.

The chain couples TRBV9 to TRBJ1-1; 9 positions match TRBD1. V shed 4 bases, J shed 1 base, and the junction held 5 bases outside the gene matches. Germline V CDR1 and CDR2: SGDLS, YYNGEE. This CDR3 is 15 amino acids long. The CDR3 loop reads CASSPRDRANTEAFF. The CDR3 DNA reads TGTGCCAGCAGCCCTCGGGACAGGGCGAACACTGAAGCTTTCTTT.

This chain connects TRBV28 to TRBJ2-3; D is undetermined. Germline CDR1 MDHEN, CDR2 SYDVKM. V gave up 7 bases and J gave up 0 bases, with 2 bases separating them. This CDR3 region has 11 residues. CDR3 loop: CASISTDTQYF. The CDR3 nucleotides are TGTGCCAGCATAAGCACAGATACGCAGTATTTT.